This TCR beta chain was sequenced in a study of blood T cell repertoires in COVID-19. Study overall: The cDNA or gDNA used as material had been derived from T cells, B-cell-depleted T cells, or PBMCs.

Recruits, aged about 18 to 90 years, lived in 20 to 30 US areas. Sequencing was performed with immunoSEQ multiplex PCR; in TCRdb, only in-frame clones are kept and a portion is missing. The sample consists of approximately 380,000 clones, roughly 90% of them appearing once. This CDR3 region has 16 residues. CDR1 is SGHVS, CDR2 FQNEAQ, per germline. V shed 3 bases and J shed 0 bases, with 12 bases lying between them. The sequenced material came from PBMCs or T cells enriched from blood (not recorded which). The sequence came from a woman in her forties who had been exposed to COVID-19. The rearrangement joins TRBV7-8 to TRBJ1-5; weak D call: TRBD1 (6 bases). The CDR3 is CASSFETGLSNQPQHF. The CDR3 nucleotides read TGTGCCAGCAGCTTCGAGACAGGACTTAGCAATCAGCCCCAGCATTTT.